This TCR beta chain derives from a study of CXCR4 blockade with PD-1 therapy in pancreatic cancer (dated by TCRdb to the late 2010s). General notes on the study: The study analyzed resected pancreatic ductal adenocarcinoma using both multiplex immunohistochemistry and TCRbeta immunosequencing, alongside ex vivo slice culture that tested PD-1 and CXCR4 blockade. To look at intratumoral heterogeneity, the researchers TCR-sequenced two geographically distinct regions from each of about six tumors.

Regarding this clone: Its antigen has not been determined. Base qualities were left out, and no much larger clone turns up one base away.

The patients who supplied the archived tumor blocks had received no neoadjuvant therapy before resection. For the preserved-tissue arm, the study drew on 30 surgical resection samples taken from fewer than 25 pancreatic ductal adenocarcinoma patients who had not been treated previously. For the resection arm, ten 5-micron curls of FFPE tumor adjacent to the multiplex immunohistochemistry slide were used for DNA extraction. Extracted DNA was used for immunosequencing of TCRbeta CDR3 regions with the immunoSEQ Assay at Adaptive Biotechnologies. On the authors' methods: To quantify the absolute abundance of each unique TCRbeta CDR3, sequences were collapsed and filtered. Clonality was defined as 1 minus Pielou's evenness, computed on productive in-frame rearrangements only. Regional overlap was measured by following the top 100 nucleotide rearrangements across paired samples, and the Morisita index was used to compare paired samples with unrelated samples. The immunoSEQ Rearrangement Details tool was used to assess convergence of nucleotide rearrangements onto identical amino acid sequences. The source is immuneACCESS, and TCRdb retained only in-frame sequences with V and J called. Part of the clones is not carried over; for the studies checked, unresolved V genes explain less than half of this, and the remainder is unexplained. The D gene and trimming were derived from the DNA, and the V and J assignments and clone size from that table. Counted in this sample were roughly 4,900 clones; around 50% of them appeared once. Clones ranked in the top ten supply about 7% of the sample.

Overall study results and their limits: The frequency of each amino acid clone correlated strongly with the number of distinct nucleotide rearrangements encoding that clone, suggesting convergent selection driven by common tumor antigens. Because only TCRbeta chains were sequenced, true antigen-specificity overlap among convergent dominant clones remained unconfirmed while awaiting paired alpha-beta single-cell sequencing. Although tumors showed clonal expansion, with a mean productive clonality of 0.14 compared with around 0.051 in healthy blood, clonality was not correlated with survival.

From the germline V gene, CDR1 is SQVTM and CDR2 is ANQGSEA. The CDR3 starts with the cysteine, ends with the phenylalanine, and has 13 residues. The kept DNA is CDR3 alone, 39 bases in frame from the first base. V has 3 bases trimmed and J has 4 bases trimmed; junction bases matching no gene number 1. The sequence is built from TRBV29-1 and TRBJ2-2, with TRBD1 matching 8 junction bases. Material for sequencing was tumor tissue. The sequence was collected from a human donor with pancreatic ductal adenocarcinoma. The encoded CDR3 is CSVDRGLTGELFF. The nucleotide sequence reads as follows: TGCAGCGTTGACAGGGGGCTCACCGGGGAGCTGTTTTTT.